The entry below gives a single T cell receptor beta chain sequence along with its context. Its antigen is undetermined. The CDR3 has 16 residues. CDR1 is SGHTA and CDR2 is FQGNSA in the germline V gene. The data were obtained in a study of CXCR3-negative and CXCR3-positive naive CD8 T cells. Findings of the study overall: Naive CXCR3-positive cells had TRB CDR3s more hydrophobic than those of CXCR3-negative naive cells. Across naive subsets, surface CD5 expression was comparable, and TCR strength was inferred from properties of the TRB CDR3. Similarly elevated diversity marked both naive subsets, with memory CD8+ cells showing far lower diversity.

In preparing the TRB cDNA libraries, 5' RACE with UMI labels was used. TCRdb re-called the 5' RACE reads and shows each CDR3 protein once, DNA omitted. The sample holds roughly 130,000 distinct CDR3 sequences. This sequence joins TRBV7-2 and TRBJ1-1; the D gene TCRdb calls, TRBD1, cannot be checked with no DNA. The sample comprised naive CXCR3+ CD8+ T cells from blood. Indicated subset: CD45RO-CCR7+CD27+CD95- naive CD8+ T cells expressing CXCR3 (TNR3+). This TCR came from a human donor in good health. Some clones in this sample may be carry-over from other donors' samples. The CDR3 protein is CASSSLGGRVNTEAFF.